This TCR beta chain comes out of a study of vaccination effects on CD4 cells after COVID-19. Study-level information: Participants got two doses of BNT162b2 or mRNA-1273 vaccine.

V was clipped by 6 bases and J by 6 bases, with 9 bases between them. The CDR3 length is 11 residues. Data came from immunoSEQ multiplex PCR; TCRdb stores just in-frame clones and leaves some out. The sample contains 25,000 to 30,000 clones, more than 70% of which appear only once. With regard to this clone: Its target is not known.

Peptide-pool stimulation followed by sequencing identified expanded antigen-specific CD4+ clonotypes in the ViraFEST assay. The culture ran for roughly 10 days before CD4+ T cells were isolated. Each vaccine recipient was nucleocapsid antibody negative and had no prior SARS-CoV-2 infection. Fresh IL-2-containing medium replaced half the medium on days 3 and 7. The input for sequencing was CD4+ T cells from PBMCs cultured with SARS-CoV-2 spike peptides, taken before COVID-19 vaccination. The chain uses TRBV12-3 or TRBV12-4 and TRBJ2-7; D call uncertain. The TCR comes from a human donor who received a COVID-19 vaccine. CDR3 protein: CASRRESEQYF. CDR3 in DNA: TGTGCCAGCAGAAGAGAGAGCGAGCAGTACTTC.